Given below is one T cell receptor beta chain in context. This table comes from immunoSEQ multiplex PCR, and its TCRdb copy is limited to in-frame clones, with some not included. The sample shows about 300,000 clones, roughly 89% of them seen only once. The data are from a study of blood T cell repertoires in COVID-19. In the study overall: Whether acute or convalescent, the COVID-19 samples came from the United States, Italy and Spain. From T cells, B-cell-depleted T cells, or PBMCs came the material, which was cDNA or gDNA.

Trimming pared 3 bases from V and 5 bases from J, leaving 19 bases between. This CDR3 comprises 16 residues. The germline V gene encodes CDR1 DFQATT and CDR2 SNEGSKA (reference sequence). The receptor's source is a woman in her thirties with COVID-19, enrolled during active disease. The sequencing input was peripheral blood. The chain carries TRBV20-1 and TRBJ1-4; tentatively, D is TRBD1 (6 bases). The CDR3 here is CSASARGLAPNEKLFF. Written as DNA, the CDR3 is TGCAGTGCTAGTGCCAGGGGCCTTGCCCCGAATGAAAAACTGTTTTTT.